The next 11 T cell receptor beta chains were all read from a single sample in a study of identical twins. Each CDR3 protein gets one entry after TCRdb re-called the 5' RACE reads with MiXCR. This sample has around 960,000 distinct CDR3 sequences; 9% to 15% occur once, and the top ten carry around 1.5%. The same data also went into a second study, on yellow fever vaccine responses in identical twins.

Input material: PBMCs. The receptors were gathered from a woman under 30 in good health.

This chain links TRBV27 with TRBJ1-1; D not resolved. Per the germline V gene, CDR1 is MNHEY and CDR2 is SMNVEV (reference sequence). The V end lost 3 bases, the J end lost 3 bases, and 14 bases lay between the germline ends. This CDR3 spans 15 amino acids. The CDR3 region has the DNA TGTGCCAGCAGTTTTAACCGGGTTGGGGACACTGAAGCTTTCTTT. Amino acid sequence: CASSFNRVGDTEAFF.

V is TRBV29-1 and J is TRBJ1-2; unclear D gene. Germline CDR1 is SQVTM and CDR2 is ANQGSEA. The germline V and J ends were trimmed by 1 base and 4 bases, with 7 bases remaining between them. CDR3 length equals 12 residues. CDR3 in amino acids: CSVEGQVYGYTF. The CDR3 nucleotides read TGCAGCGTTGAAGGTCAGGTCTATGGCTACACCTTC.

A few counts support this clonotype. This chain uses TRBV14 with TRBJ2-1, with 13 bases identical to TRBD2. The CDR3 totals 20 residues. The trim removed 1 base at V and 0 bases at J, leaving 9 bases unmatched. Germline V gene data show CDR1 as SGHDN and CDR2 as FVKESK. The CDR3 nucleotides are TGTGCCAGCAGCCAAGGAGGGACGGGACTAGCGGGAAGCTCCTACAATGAGCAGTTCTTC. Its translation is CASSQGGTGLAGSSYNEQFF.

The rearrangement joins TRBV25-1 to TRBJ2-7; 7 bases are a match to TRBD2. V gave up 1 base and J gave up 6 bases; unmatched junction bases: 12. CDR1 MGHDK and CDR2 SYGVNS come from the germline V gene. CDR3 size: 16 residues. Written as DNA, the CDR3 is TGTGCCAGCAGTGAATCCGGGGCAGCGGGATACAGCGAGCAGTACTTC. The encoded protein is CASSESGAAGYSEQYF.

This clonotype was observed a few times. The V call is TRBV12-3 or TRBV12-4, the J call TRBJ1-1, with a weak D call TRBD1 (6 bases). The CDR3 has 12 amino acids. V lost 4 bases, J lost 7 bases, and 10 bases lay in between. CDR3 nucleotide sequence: TGTGCCAGCAGTTGGACAGCCCGTGAAGCTTTCTTT. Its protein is CASSWTAREAFF.

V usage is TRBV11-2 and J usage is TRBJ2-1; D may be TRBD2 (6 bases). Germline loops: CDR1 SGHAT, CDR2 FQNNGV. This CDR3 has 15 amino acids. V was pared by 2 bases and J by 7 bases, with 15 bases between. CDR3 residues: CASSLIGGAENEQFF. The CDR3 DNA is TGTGCCAGCAGCTTAATCGGAGGGGCGGAGAATGAGCAGTTCTTC.

The CDR3 DNA is TGTGCCAGCAGTTCCGGACAGCAAAAAGCTTTCTTT. Translation gives CASSSGQQKAFF. V usage is TRBV6-6 and J usage is TRBJ1-1, with D possibly matching TRBD1 (6 bases). Germline V gene sequence: CDR1 MNHNY, CDR2 SVGAGI (reference sequence). The CDR3 has 12 amino acids. Trimming pared 4 bases from V and 9 bases from J, leaving 12 bases between.

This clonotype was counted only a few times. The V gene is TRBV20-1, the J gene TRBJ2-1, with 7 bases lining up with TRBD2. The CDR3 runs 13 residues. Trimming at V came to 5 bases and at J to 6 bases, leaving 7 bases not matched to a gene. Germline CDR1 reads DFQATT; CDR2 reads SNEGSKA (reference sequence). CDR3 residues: CSAVASGINEQFF. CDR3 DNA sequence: TGCAGTGCTGTTGCTAGCGGAATCAATGAGCAGTTCTTC.

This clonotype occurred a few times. The CDR3 region has the DNA TGTGCCAGCAGCTTCGGAGTGGGTAGAGGAGGTGAAGCTTTCTTT. Protein: CASSFGVGRGGEAFF. V is TRBV7-6 and J is TRBJ1-1, with unresolved D. CDR1 SGHVS and CDR2 FNYEAQ come from the germline V gene. The CDR3 has 15 amino acids. V lost 3 bases to trimming and J lost 7 bases, with 18 bases between them.

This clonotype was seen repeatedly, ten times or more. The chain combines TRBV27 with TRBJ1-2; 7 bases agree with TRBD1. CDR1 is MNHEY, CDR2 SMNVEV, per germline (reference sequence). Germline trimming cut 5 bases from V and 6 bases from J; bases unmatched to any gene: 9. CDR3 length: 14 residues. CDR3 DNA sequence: TGTGCCAGCAGTGCGCGGACAGGAAGAAATGGCTACACCTTC. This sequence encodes CASSARTGRNGYTF.

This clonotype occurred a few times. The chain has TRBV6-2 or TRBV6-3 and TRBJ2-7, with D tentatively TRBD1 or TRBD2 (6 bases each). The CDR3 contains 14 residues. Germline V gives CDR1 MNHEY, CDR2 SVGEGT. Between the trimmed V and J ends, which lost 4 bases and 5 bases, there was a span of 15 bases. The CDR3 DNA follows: TGTGCCAGCAGTTTCGGGGGCAGGGAGCACGAGCAGTACGTC. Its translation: CASSFGGREHEQYV.